This T cell receptor (beta chain) was profiled in a study of T cell changes during pregnancy in multiple sclerosis. Clones were sequenced by immunoSEQ multiplex PCR, and TCRdb holds only the in-frame ones, with some missing. The table lists roughly 56,000 clones, 70% to 90% of them singletons. Germline V gene data show CDR1 as SGHNT and CDR2 as YYREEE (reference sequence). V shed 3 bases and J 1 base; nucleotides not matched to a gene: 9. This CDR3 spans 16 amino acids. This chain connects TRBV5-4 to TRBJ1-1; 7 nucleotides line up with TRBD1. The input for sequencing was peripheral blood, taken in the first trimester of pregnancy. This receptor was identified in a female donor with multiple sclerosis, enrolled in a pregnancy study. CDR3 DNA: TGTGCCAGCAGCTCAGGGCAACAGGGGAAGAACACTGAAGCTTTCTTT. It specifies CASSSGQQGKNTEAFF. Combining the CDR3 with reference TRBV5-4 and TRBJ1-1 gives the whole variable domain ETGVTQSPTHLIKTRGQQVTLRCSSQSGHNTVSWYQQALGQGPQFIFQYYREEENGRGNFPPRFSGLQFPNYSSELNVNALELDDSALYLCASSSGQQGKNTEAFFGQGTRLTVV.